A selection of T cell receptor beta chains follows, all from one sample in a study of beta chain features in type 1 diabetes. Clones were read by immunoSEQ multiplex PCR, and TCRdb kept only the in-frame ones, dropping some. The sample contains some 900,000 clones, 15% to 20% of which appear only once. The specimen sequenced was naive CD4+ T cells from blood. These receptors were obtained from a woman aged 18-29 years in good health. Each CDR3 is given with its conserved first and last residue. The order of the fields is D gene, J gene, V gene, clone size, CDR3 DNA, CDR3 protein. The D gene is left open where the match is weak. Where a row states a size, it is once, few, many or the class of an expanded clone; other rows omit it.

D gene: TRBD2; J gene: TRBJ2-1; V gene: TRBV9; clone size: .; CDR3 DNA: TGTGCCAGCAGCGTAGGTAGCGGGTCCTACAATGAGCAGTTCTTC; CDR3 protein: CASSVGSGSYNEQFF
D gene: TRBD1; J gene: TRBJ2-7; V gene: TRBV29-1; clone size: .; CDR3 DNA: TGCAGCGTTGTGGGACAGGGATTCGTCGACGAGCAGTACTTC; CDR3 protein: CSVVGQGFVDEQYF
D gene: TRBD2; J gene: TRBJ2-1; V gene: TRBV28; clone size: few; CDR3 DNA: TGTGCCAGCAGTTTAGCTAGCGGTTCCTACAATGAGCAGTTCTTC; CDR3 protein: CASSLASGSYNEQFF
D gene: .; J gene: TRBJ2-5; V gene: TRBV5-1; clone size: .; CDR3 DNA: TGCGCCAGCACTCCTGATTGGGGAGGAGAGACCCAGTACTTC; CDR3 protein: CASTPDWGGETQYF
D gene: TRBD1; J gene: TRBJ1-4; V gene: TRBV4-1; clone size: .; CDR3 DNA: TGCGCCAGCAGCCAAGTCGGACAGGCGGCAACTAATGAAAAACTGTTTTTT; CDR3 protein: CASSQVGQAATNEKLFF
D gene: TRBD1; J gene: TRBJ2-1; V gene: TRBV28; clone size: .; CDR3 DNA: TGTGCCAGCAGTACCGGGACAGGGGGATACAATGAGCAGTTCTTC; CDR3 protein: CASSTGTGGYNEQFF
D gene: .; J gene: TRBJ2-1; V gene: TRBV10-2; clone size: .; CDR3 DNA: TGCGCCAGCAGTGATCGGTTAAGGTCCTCCTACAATGAGCAGTTCTTC; CDR3 protein: CASSDRLRSSYNEQFF
D gene: TRBD1; J gene: TRBJ1-5; V gene: TRBV28; clone size: .; CDR3 DNA: TGTGCCAGCAGTTTTCAGGGACAGGGCAATCAGCCCCAGCATTTT; CDR3 protein: CASSFQGQGNQPQHF
D gene: TRBD1; J gene: TRBJ1-1; V gene: TRBV28; clone size: .; CDR3 DNA: TGTGCCAGCACCGATACAGGGGGAAGCACTGAAGCTTTCTTT; CDR3 protein: CASTDTGGSTEAFF
D gene: .; J gene: TRBJ1-1; V gene: TRBV25-1; clone size: few; CDR3 DNA: TGTGCCAGCAGTAAAACAGCTCGGAACACTGAAGCTTTCTTT; CDR3 protein: CASSKTARNTEAFF
D gene: TRBD2; J gene: TRBJ2-1; V gene: TRBV6-5; clone size: .; CDR3 DNA: TGTGCCAGCAGTCGACTAGCGGGAGTTAATGAGCAGTTCTTC; CDR3 protein: CASSRLAGVNEQFF
D gene: TRBD1; J gene: TRBJ2-5; V gene: TRBV7-2; clone size: few; CDR3 DNA: TGTGCCAGCAGAGGACAGGGAGGAATTTGGGAGACCCAGTACTTC; CDR3 protein: CASRGQGGIWETQYF
D gene: .; J gene: TRBJ2-5; V gene: TRBV4-2; clone size: few; CDR3 DNA: TGTGCCAGCAGCCAAGATTACGCCGAGACCCAGTACTTC; CDR3 protein: CASSQDYAETQYF
D gene: TRBD1; J gene: TRBJ2-6; V gene: TRBV5-1; clone size: .; CDR3 DNA: TGCGCCAGCAGCTTGGAACAGGGGAGACGATCTGGGGCCAACGTCCTGACTTTC; CDR3 protein: CASSLEQGRRSGANVLTF
D gene: .; J gene: TRBJ2-4; V gene: TRBV7-2; clone size: .; CDR3 DNA: TGTGCCAGCAGCTTAGGTCTAGGGCAAGGGGCCAAAAACATTCAGTACTTC; CDR3 protein: CASSLGLGQGAKNIQYF
D gene: .; J gene: TRBJ2-5; V gene: TRBV4-2; clone size: .; CDR3 DNA: TGTGCCAGCAGCCAGAAACCCTTTCTAGGAAAAGAGACCCAGTACTTC; CDR3 protein: CASSQKPFLGKETQYF
D gene: .; J gene: TRBJ2-5; V gene: TRBV7-9; clone size: few; CDR3 DNA: TGTGCCAGCAGCTTAGCCCGCGTAGGGAGCGAGACCCAGTACTTC; CDR3 protein: CASSLARVGSETQYF
D gene: TRBD2; J gene: TRBJ2-3; V gene: TRBV5-8; clone size: .; CDR3 DNA: TGTGCCAGCAGCTGGGGGACTACCCCCGTTACGCAGTATTTT; CDR3 protein: CASSWGTTPVTQYF
D gene: .; J gene: TRBJ2-7; V gene: TRBV6-6; clone size: .; CDR3 DNA: TGTGCCAGTCGAGGGGGGTACGAGCAGTACTTC; CDR3 protein: CASRGGYEQYF
D gene: .; J gene: TRBJ2-5; V gene: TRBV5-1; clone size: .; CDR3 DNA: TGCGCCAGCAGCCTGGGAGGGACAGGTATTCCAGAGACCCAGTACTTC; CDR3 protein: CASSLGGTGIPETQYF
D gene: .; J gene: TRBJ1-1; V gene: TRBV25-1; clone size: few; CDR3 DNA: TGTGCCAGCAGTGAATCGGGGGTGGACACTGAAGCTTTCTTT; CDR3 protein: CASSESGVDTEAFF
D gene: .; J gene: TRBJ2-2; V gene: TRBV18; clone size: few; CDR3 DNA: TGTGCCAGCTCACCATTTCGATCCACATCAAACACCGGGGAGCTGTTTTTT; CDR3 protein: CASSPFRSTSNTGELFF
D gene: .; J gene: TRBJ2-1; V gene: TRBV7-2; clone size: few; CDR3 DNA: TGTGCCAGCAATCCCAGCGGGCCTAACAATGAGCAGTTCTTC; CDR3 protein: CASNPSGPNNEQFF
D gene: TRBD2; J gene: TRBJ2-7; V gene: TRBV5-1; clone size: few; CDR3 DNA: TGCGCCAGCAGCTTGTTTGCGGGAGGGGGTACCTACGAGCAGTACTTC; CDR3 protein: CASSLFAGGGTYEQYF
D gene: TRBD2; J gene: TRBJ2-1; V gene: TRBV15; clone size: .; CDR3 DNA: TGTGCCACCAGCAGAGATTTTGGCGGGAGCCAGTACAATGAGCAGTTCTTC; CDR3 protein: CATSRDFGGSQYNEQFF
D gene: .; J gene: TRBJ2-5; V gene: TRBV7-2; clone size: .; CDR3 DNA: TGTGCCAGCACCTTCGAGACAGGCTACCGACGGGGGACCCAGTACTTC; CDR3 protein: CASTFETGYRRGTQYF
D gene: TRBD2; J gene: TRBJ2-5; V gene: TRBV5-4; clone size: .; CDR3 DNA: TGTGCCAGCAGCTTGGTCTTTGCGGGAGGCGACCAAGAGACCCAGTACTTC; CDR3 protein: CASSLVFAGGDQETQYF
D gene: TRBD2; J gene: TRBJ2-5; V gene: TRBV5-4; clone size: .; CDR3 DNA: TGTGCCAGCAGCTTAGATCTGAAATCGGGACTAGCAGGAGAGACCCAGTACTTC; CDR3 protein: CASSLDLKSGLAGETQYF
D gene: TRBD2; J gene: TRBJ2-1; V gene: TRBV10-3; clone size: few; CDR3 DNA: TGTGCCATCAGTACGGGGACTAGCGATTGGCATGAGCAGTTCTTC; CDR3 protein: CAISTGTSDWHEQFF
D gene: TRBD1; J gene: TRBJ2-7; V gene: TRBV7-3; clone size: few; CDR3 DNA: TGTGCCAGCAGCTTCGACAGGGGTTACGAGCAGTACTTC; CDR3 protein: CASSFDRGYEQYF
D gene: .; J gene: TRBJ2-4; V gene: TRBV10-3; clone size: .; CDR3 DNA: TGTGCCATCAGTGATTCACGGGGAGAGAAAAACATTCAGTACTTC; CDR3 protein: CAISDSRGEKNIQYF
D gene: .; J gene: TRBJ2-1; V gene: TRBV20-1; clone size: few; CDR3 DNA: TGCAGTGCTAGGGGGTTTGATGAGCAGTTCTTC; CDR3 protein: CSARGFDEQFF
D gene: .; J gene: TRBJ2-1; V gene: TRBV18; clone size: few; CDR3 DNA: TGTGCCAGCTCAGACTCAGGGCCCCCCGACAATGAGCAGTTCTTC; CDR3 protein: CASSDSGPPDNEQFF
D gene: TRBD1; J gene: TRBJ1-1; V gene: TRBV2; clone size: .; CDR3 DNA: TGTGCCAGCATAAGGGACAGGGGGTTCGCTTTCTTT; CDR3 protein: CASIRDRGFAFF
D gene: .; J gene: TRBJ2-7; V gene: TRBV11-2; clone size: .; CDR3 DNA: TGTGCCAGCAGCTTACTTCGGAGTTCCTACGAGCAGTACTTC; CDR3 protein: CASSLLRSSYEQYF
D gene: .; J gene: TRBJ2-2; V gene: TRBV4-3; clone size: .; CDR3 DNA: TGCGCCAGCAGCTCGGGGGCAGGGAACACCGGGGAGCTGTTTTTT; CDR3 protein: CASSSGAGNTGELFF
D gene: .; J gene: TRBJ1-1; V gene: TRBV29-1; clone size: few; CDR3 DNA: TGCAGCGTTGAAGGGATCAGGAACACTGAAGCTTTCTTT; CDR3 protein: CSVEGIRNTEAFF
D gene: .; J gene: TRBJ2-1; V gene: TRBV10-3; clone size: .; CDR3 DNA: TGTGCCATCAGTGCGGGTCGATGGGATGAGCAGTTCTTC; CDR3 protein: CAISAGRWDEQFF
D gene: .; J gene: TRBJ1-1; V gene: TRBV18; clone size: few; CDR3 DNA: TGTGCCAGCTCACGGACGGTGAACACTGAAGCTTTCTTT; CDR3 protein: CASSRTVNTEAFF
D gene: TRBD1; J gene: TRBJ2-7; V gene: TRBV6-6; clone size: .; CDR3 DNA: TGTGCCAGCAGTCAACAGGGACAGGGGCTGTACGAGCAGTACTTC; CDR3 protein: CASSQQGQGLYEQYF
D gene: TRBD1; J gene: TRBJ1-2; V gene: TRBV27; clone size: .; CDR3 DNA: TGTGCCAGCAGCTTCCGGGACAGGGGGTACTACACCTTC; CDR3 protein: CASSFRDRGYYTF
D gene: .; J gene: TRBJ2-1; V gene: TRBV28; clone size: .; CDR3 DNA: TGTGCCAGCAGTTTTAATTCCCGCTCCTACAATGAGCAGTTCTTC; CDR3 protein: CASSFNSRSYNEQFF
D gene: .; J gene: TRBJ2-6; V gene: TRBV18; clone size: .; CDR3 DNA: TGTGCCAGCTCACCGCGGGGGCCTGGGGCCAACGTCCTGACTTTC; CDR3 protein: CASSPRGPGANVLTF
D gene: .; J gene: TRBJ2-3; V gene: TRBV5-1; clone size: .; CDR3 DNA: TGCGCCAGCAGCTCGGGTCAGAGCACAGATACGCAGTATTTT; CDR3 protein: CASSSGQSTDTQYF